This T cell receptor beta chain was observed in a study of identical twins. Study-wide findings and caveats: Conclusions relied on cross-sectional statistical analysis, not following the same donors. Sharing of beta out-of-frame sequences by twins showed a weaker excess.

All donors were healthy, and all were Caucasian. Template switching added a universal primer binding site, and final cDNA carried unique molecular identifiers. MiXCR was run by TCRdb on the 5' RACE reads, yielding one entry per CDR3 protein. The profile covers 200,000 to 300,000 distinct CDR3 sequences, with about 12% appearing a single time and 4% taken by the ten largest. This clonotype has ten or more counts. The antigen remains undetermined. These data also formed part of another study, on yellow fever vaccine responses in identical twins.

The sample comprised memory (CD45RO+) T cells sorted from blood. This sequence was found in a woman aged 18-30 years in good health.

The DNA for the CDR3 is TGCAGTGCTACAACTAGCGGGAGGGCCGGGGTGAACATTCAGTACTTC. It encodes CSATTSGRAGVNIQYF. The chain carries TRBV20-1 and TRBJ2-4; TRBD2 matches 13 bases. This CDR3 spans 16 amino acids. CDR1 is DFQATT, CDR2 SNEGSKA, per germline (reference sequence). V lost 4 bases to trimming and J lost 7 bases; unmatched junction nucleotides: 10.